The sequence of this TCR beta chain was determined in a study of blood T cell repertoires in COVID-19. Study-wide context: The analysed material was cDNA or gDNA that came from T cells, B-cell-depleted T cells, or PBMCs.

Participants spanned ages about 18 to 89 years and resided in about two dozen US areas. Libraries were prepared by immunoSEQ multiplex PCR; TCRdb keeps only in-frame clonotypes and omits some of them. Of 150,000 or so clones listed, 80% to 90% were seen once; the top ten hold roughly 4%. Material for sequencing was PBMCs or T cells enriched from blood (not recorded which). This TCR was recovered from a woman aged 50 to 65 in a cohort exposed to, infected with or recovered from COVID-19 (not recorded which).

CDR3 sequence reads: CASSLASYEQYF. DNA for the CDR3: TGTGCCAGCAGCTTGGCTTCCTACGAGCAGTACTTC. The chain couples TRBV5-6 to TRBJ2-7; D not resolved. The CDR3 consists of 12 residues. Deletions cut 0 bases from V and 1 base from J, with 2 bases between. CDR1 SGHDT and CDR2 YYEEEE come from the germline V gene.